The 21 T cell receptor beta chains reported below all come from one sample, sequenced in a study of T cell repertoires in cytomegalovirus infection (dated by TCRdb to between 2018 and 2020). No antigens are known for them. These reads were obtained on an Illumina HiSeq 1500. TCRdb trimmed the raw reads at Q25, called clones with MiXCR and kept productive beta chains. Every distinct CDR3 protein forms one entry, paired with its most common genes and DNA. Across this sample there are about 890,000 distinct CDR3 sequences, with roughly 30% seen only once. The ten largest clones take up more than 12% of the sample. The sample's treatment or condition, from its label and the paper: in vitro stimulation with specific CMV peptide epitopes to enrich CMV-specific T cells. The specimen was cultured CD8+ T cells from PBMCs, collected from culture after CMV antigen stimulation. Receptors were obtained from a human donor in good health (CMV status not recorded). Some clones in this sample may be carry-over from other donors' samples.

This clonotype was counted many times. This chain links TRBV7-6 with TRBJ1-1, with TRBD1 identical over 8 bases. Losses at the gene ends were 4 bases for V and 7 bases for J; bases not matched to a gene: 2. Looked up from germline, CDR1 is SGHVS and CDR2 is FNYEAQ. The length of the CDR3 is 12 residues. The CDR3: CASSWTGIEAFF. The CDR3, as DNA: TGTGCCAGCAGCTGGACAGGGATTGAAGCTTTCTTT. Full variable domain (missing parts from reference TRBV7-6 and TRBJ1-1): GAGVSQSPRYKVTKRGQDVALRCDPISGHVSLYWYRQALGQGPEFLTYFNYEAQQDKSGLPNDRFSAERPEGSISTLTIQRTEQRDSAMYRCASSWTGIEAFFGQGTRLTVV.

The chain uses TRBV14 and TRBJ2-1; D possibly corresponds to TRBD1 (6 bases). V was shortened by 8 bases and J by 12 bases, with 20 bases between the two germline ends. There are 13 residues in the CDR3. From germline, CDR1 is SGHDN and CDR2 FVKESK. CDR3 in DNA: TGTGCCAGCTCCCAGGGGCCTCCCGGAGGGCAGTTCTTC. It translates to CASSQGPPGGQFF.

This clonotype turned up a few times. This chain connects TRBV27 to TRBJ1-1, with D tentatively TRBD1 (5 bases). This CDR3 region has 14 residues. V lost 5 bases, J lost 5 bases, and 15 bases lay in between. CDR1 and CDR2 (germline): MNHEY, SMNVEV (reference sequence). CDR3 nucleotide sequence: TGTGCCAGCAGTATCATGGGGGTGGGAACTGAAGCTTTCTTT. Its translation is CASSIMGVGTEAFF.

This rearrangement joins TRBV4-2 to TRBJ2-3; D is uncertain. The length of the CDR3 is 14 residues. Germline assignment: CDR1 LGHNA and CDR2 YNFKEQ. The V and J ends lost 0 bases and 4 bases respectively, with 8 bases between them. CDR3 sequence reads: CASSQDVGSDTQYF. The CDR3 DNA reads TGTGCCAGCAGCCAAGATGTCGGCTCAGATACGCAGTATTTT.

The table lists this clonotype with many counts. The rearrangement joins TRBV6-5 to TRBJ2-3, with D unresolved. Germline lookup yields CDR1 MNHEY and CDR2 SVGAGI. With 2 bases removed from V and 0 bases from J, the gap between germline ends came to 9 bases. The CDR3 runs to 15 residues. CDR3 sequence (DNA): TGTGCCAGCAGTTACGGAGCAACTAGCACAGATACGCAGTATTTT. This codes for CASSYGATSTDTQYF.

The rearrangement joins TRBV6-2 or TRBV6-3 to TRBJ2-5, with TRBD2 matching over 12 bases. Per germline, CDR1 MNHEY and CDR2 SVGEGT. The CDR3 spans 16 residues. V dropped 7 bases and J dropped 2; count of bases not matched to a gene: 8. CDR3 DNA: TGTGCCAGCAACCGACTAGCGGGGGTAATTCAAGAGACCCAGTACTTC. Amino acids: CASNRLAGVIQETQYF.

This clonotype was seen a few times. This chain uses TRBV11-2 with TRBJ2-7, with TRBD1 matching 10 bases. This CDR3 has 17 residues. The V gene's germline CDR1 is SGHAT and CDR2 FQNNGV. The trim removed 5 bases at V and 1 base at J, leaving 11 bases unmatched. CDR3 amino acids: CASSPLDPGQGSYEQYV. DNA for the CDR3: TGTGCCAGCAGCCCACTCGACCCGGGACAGGGGTCCTACGAGCAGTACGTC.

The chain joins TRBV27 to TRBJ1-2, with 11 bases aligning to TRBD1. V trimming: 5 bases; J trimming: 4 bases; junction bases outside the gene matches: 9. The CDR3 is made up of 16 amino acids. The germline gives CDR1 MNHEY, CDR2 SMNVEV (reference sequence). The CDR3 is CASSPRPGQGGYGYTF. In DNA form, the CDR3 reads TGTGCCAGCAGTCCCAGGCCGGGACAGGGGGGCTATGGCTACACCTTC.

In regard to this clonotype: The germline gene is not matched at one end of the junction; a read error may be the cause. The chain employs TRBV7-9 and TRBJ1-2, with D perhaps matching TRBD1 (6 bases). There are 16 residues in the CDR3. The germline CDR1 and CDR2 sequences are SEHNR and FQNEAQ (reference sequence). CDR3 sequence: CANSLTLQGSNYGYTF. The CDR3 DNA reads as TGTGCCAACAGCTTAACTCTGCAGGGGTCGAACTATGGCTACACCTTC. The variable domain in full, completed from reference TRBV7-9 and TRBJ1-2, reads DTGVSQNPRHKITKRGQNVTFRCDPISEHNRLYWYRQTLGQGPEFLTYFQNEAQLEKSRLLSDRFSAERPKGSFSTLEIQRTEQGDSAMYLCANSLTLQGSNYGYTFGSGTRLTVV.

Many counts were recorded for this clonotype. J is TRBJ1-4 and V is TRBV7-8; no firm D call. Trimming stripped 5 bases from V and 0 bases from J, with 28 bases between. Germline V lookup: CDR1 SGHVS, CDR2 FQNEAQ. The CDR3 contains 21 residues. CDR3 bases: TGTGCCAGCAGCAGCGAGGCTGGCTGGGTGGGTCCTAGTGCAACTAATGAAAAACTGTTTTTT. It translates to CASSSEAGWVGPSATNEKLFF.

This sequence joins TRBV6-2 or TRBV6-3 and TRBJ2-7, with D possibly being TRBD1 (5 bases). Trimming took off 5 bases at V and 3 bases at J, with 8 bases between the two ends. The CDR3 totals 12 residues. Per the germline V gene, CDR1 is MNHEY and CDR2 is SVGEGT. The CDR3 coding sequence is TGTGCCAGCAGTCCGGACATCTACGAGCAGTACGTC. Protein sequence: CASSPDIYEQYV.

This clonotype was detected only a few times. V is TRBV3-1 and J is TRBJ2-5, with D perhaps matching TRBD2 (5 bases). Germline V gives CDR1 LGHDT, CDR2 YNNKEL (reference sequence). V was clipped by 3 bases and J by 0 bases, with 11 bases between them. The CDR3 covers 15 residues. The CDR3 region is CASSHEGLDQETQYF. The CDR3 nucleotides read TGTGCCAGCAGCCATGAAGGACTCGACCAAGAGACCCAGTACTTC.

The chain is built from TRBV2 and TRBJ2-7; D gene unclear. V dropped 6 bases and J dropped 8 bases, with 17 bases sitting between them. Germline CDR1 SNHLY, CDR2 FYNNEI. This CDR3 contains 13 residues. The CDR3 DNA reads as TGTGCCAGCAGGGGCGAGCGTCGTCAGAAGCAGTACGTC. It yields the protein CASRGERRQKQYV.

This clonotype was counted once. This may be a read error, as it is one base from a much larger clone. V is TRBV7-6 and J is TRBJ2-1; a possible D gene is TRBD1 (6 bases). This CDR3 is 17 amino acids long. Germline loops: CDR1 SGHVS, CDR2 FNYEAQ. V lost 3 bases, J lost 0 bases, and 15 bases lay in between. The CDR3 sequence: CASSFQDRLSSYNEQFF. The CDR3 DNA follows: TGTGCCAGCAGCTTTCAAGACAGGTTGAGCTCCTACAATGAGCAGTTCTTC.

The sample holds a few counts of this clonotype. The rearrangement uses TRBV12-3 or TRBV12-4 and TRBJ2-1, with a weak D call TRBD2 (7 bases). The CDR3 is 13 amino acids. Trimming took 8 bases from V and 3 from J, leaving 11 bases between them. CDR3 DNA sequence: TGTGCCAGCGGGGGGGGGCTCTACAATGAGCAGTTCTTC. Protein: CASGGGLYNEQFF.

This chain connects TRBV7-9 to TRBJ2-3; 9 bases fit TRBD2. The V gene end was trimmed by 5 bases and the J gene end by 5 bases; junction bases not matched to a gene: 11. The germline gives CDR1 SEHNR, CDR2 FQNEAQ (reference sequence). This CDR3 contains 16 residues. CDR3 sequence (DNA): TGTGCCAGCAGCCCTTTCCGCGGGGGGGCGGAAGATACGCAGTATTTT. This gives the protein CASSPFRGGAEDTQYF.

This clonotype was counted only a few times. The chain combines TRBV4-1 with TRBJ2-1; no reliable D call. The germline gives CDR1 MGHRA, CDR2 YSYEKL. The germline V and J ends were trimmed by 3 bases and 9 bases, with 12 bases remaining between them. The CDR3 loop spans 13 amino acids. Here the CDR3 reads CASSHVYMVEQFF. The CDR3 DNA sequence: TGCGCCAGCAGCCACGTTTACATGGTTGAGCAGTTCTTC.

This chain joins TRBV3-1 and TRBJ2-1; a possible D gene is TRBD2 (5 bases). Germline V CDR1 and CDR2: LGHDT, YNNKEL (reference sequence). The CDR3 consists of 16 residues. V lost 0 bases and J lost 1, with 10 bases in between. The CDR3 reads CASSQDSGTSYNEQFF. In nucleotides, the CDR3 is TGTGCCAGCAGCCAAGATTCGGGAACTTCCTACAATGAGCAGTTCTTC.

The gene calls are TRBV7-9 and TRBJ2-7, with a tentative D call TRBD1 (5 bases). V was cut by 1 base and J by 2 bases, with 9 bases left in between. CDR3 length equals 14 residues. CDR1 SEHNR and CDR2 FQNEAQ come from the germline V gene (reference sequence). As DNA, the CDR3 is TGTGCCAGCAGCTTAGGACAGCTCCCCTACGAGCAGTACGTC. This gives the protein CASSLGQLPYEQYV.

This clonotype was seen a few times. The chain combines TRBV7-9 with TRBJ2-2; D is ambiguous. Germline values: CDR1 SEHNR, CDR2 FQNEAQ (reference sequence). Trimming removed 7 bases at V and 6 bases at J, with 12 bases between. The CDR3 is 13 residues long. This chain's CDR3 is CASMRSDAGELFF. The CDR3 region has the DNA TGTGCCAGCATGAGATCTGACGCCGGGGAGCTGTTTTTT.

Note on this clonotype: A much larger clone lies one base from this, so it may be a read error. The DNA of the CDR3 is TGTGCCAGCAGCGACGACCGGGACAGGGGAGTAGGCTACACCTTC. Translating it yields CASSDDRDRGVGYTF. The chain couples TRBV5-3 to TRBJ1-2; 10 bases line up with TRBD1. TRBV5-3 is an ORF, with its function uncertain. The CDR3 sequence is 15 residues long. J lost 8 bases, V lost 8 bases, and 15 bases had no gene match.